Listed here is a single T cell receptor (beta chain). Its antigen is currently unknown. These data are taken from a study of T-cell memory formation after mild COVID-19. Study-level findings and limits: The pre-infection memory compartment contained some responding clones, suggesting cross-reactive memory joined. The SARS-CoV-2 specificity of second-wave clones reaching peak at day 37 remained unverified.

Germline trimming cut 5 bases from V and 0 bases from J; bases unmatched to any gene: 12. The CDR3 extends over 18 amino acids. Germline loops: CDR1 KGHSH, CDR2 LQKENI. The 5'RACE method, run with constant-segment primers, produced TCR alpha and TCR beta cDNA libraries (carrying sample barcodes and UMIs). One entry per CDR3 protein results from TCRdb running MiXCR on the 5' RACE reads. The data contain tens of thousands of distinct CDR3 sequences, over 8.5% of them seen just once; the ten biggest clones take up about 12%. This receptor was obtained from an adult woman who had mild COVID-19 (a few samples of this study predate the infection). Cell type and time point are not known. The J gene is TRBJ1-5, the V gene TRBV18; 8 nucleotides match TRBD1. Sequenced material: PBMCs or a T cell subset sorted from them (not recorded which). CDR3 nucleotides: TGTGCCAGCTCAGCGGACAGGGACGTTAATTATAGCAATCAGCCCCAGCATTTT. As protein: CASSADRDVNYSNQPQHF. The full variable domain, completed using reference TRBV18 and TRBJ1-5, is NAGVMQNPRHLVRRRGQEARLRCSPMKGHSHVYWYRQLPEEGLKFMVYLQKENIIDESGMPKERFSAEFPKEGPSILRIQQVVRGDSAAYFCASSADRDVNYSNQPQHFGDGTRLSIL.